The source of this T cell receptor (beta chain) is a study of blood T cells in healthy people across ages. Sample-barcoded 5' priming and a J-beta primer mix drove a second PCR of about 7 to 11 cycles. MiXCR was run by TCRdb on the 5' RACE reads, yielding one entry per CDR3 protein. Among some 320,000 distinct CDR3 sequences listed, 25% to 30% were seen once. Sequencing was done on a sample of blood. The clonotype comes from a woman aged 70-85 years in good health.

The chain's CDR3 is CASSATSGLTDTQYF. The CDR3 DNA reads TGTGCCAGCAGCGCAACTAGCGGGCTTACAGATACGCAGTATTTT. The chain employs TRBV7-2 and TRBJ2-3, with 9 bases matching TRBD2. CDR1 is SGHTA and CDR2 is FQGNSA in the germline V gene. The CDR3 consists of 15 residues. With 5 bases clipped from V and 3 bases from J, the junction kept 6 bases outside the gene matches.